This T cell receptor (beta chain) originates from a study of cytomegalovirus exposure and HLA in healthy donors (dated by TCRdb to 2016 to 2017). With respect to the entire study: An earlier analysis of about 560 of the donors reported 250 to 300 Gb of sequence data and 95 million to 120 million unique TCR beta sequences obtained from some 170 million T cells. The study profiled the T cell repertoires of hundreds of subjects by immunosequencing and related them to cytomegalovirus serostatus. An early release covering approximately 600 HLA-typed donors comprised 250 to 350 gigabases of sequencing data and some 79 million unique TCR sequences. Among 300 to 450 genotyped donors of the cohort, an average of approximately 240,000 unique TCR beta nucleotide sequences were sequenced per donor, roughly 20% of them non-productive. In a later analysis, previously published TCR beta repertoires from roughly 710 donors were re-analyzed and high-resolution HLA genotyping was added so that TCR occurrence patterns could be studied. Alongside the repertoire data, information on donor age, sex, ethnicity and CMV serostatus was compiled. Every repertoire in the discovery cohort had been generated on one and the same sequencing platform. HLA typing included class I and class II loci at four-digit resolution. The aim of the study was to test whether cataloging public T cell receptors could identify signatures of past pathogen exposure. Typing coverage varied by locus: roughly 620-640 donors for A, B, C, DRB1 and DQB1; around 560 for DQA1; about 590 for DPA1; around 490 for DPB1. Because of strong linkage in the cohort, five DR-DQ haplotypes were treated as single units for association and clustering. In an earlier analysis of about 590 of the donors, high-throughput TCR beta sequencing was used to judge whether each TCR beta V gene segment behaved as functional or pseudogenic. Rather than drawing on any new phenotypic data, the later analysis identified candidate immune exposures from TCR beta sequences and the way those sequences occurred across donors. The genetic ancestry cluster associated with self-reported Caucasian donors included about 81% of the approximately 400 genotyped donors. A later genetic analysis took genome-wide SNP genotypes for 398 of the 666 donors and used that subset as a discovery cohort. High-throughput TCR immunosequencing, statistical association of individual TCRs with disease status, and machine learning were combined to predict cytomegalovirus infection status. A separate validation cohort of roughly 110 different subjects was used in addition to the roughly 670-subject first cohort.

In its sample, this clone was seen a few times. Its antigen is not yet known. It has no much larger one-base neighbor in the sample; base qualities were not kept. In the germline V gene (reference sequence), CDR1 corresponds to SGHKS and CDR2 to YYEKEE. The CDR3, cysteine through phenylalanine, is 15 amino acids long. Only the CDR3 DNA stays, 45 bases, in frame from base 1. Clipping removes 0 bases from V and 4 bases from J, with 2 as the unmatched junction base count. The cohort consisted of fewer than 700 healthy bone marrow donors. At the time of sampling, every cohort member was nominally healthy, though immune exposures that went unrecorded were likely present. The donor was CMV seronegative and was included in the group of approximately 350 seronegative cohort members. Every donor gave a peripheral blood sample, and the peripheral blood mononuclear cells from that sample were used for TCR beta sequencing. The Qiagen DNeasy Blood Extraction Kit was used to extract genomic DNA from the blood cell samples.

Study-level results and caveats: A group of highly shared sequence variants was considered likely to be a technical artifact of the sequencing pipeline. A later analysis found that HLA-associated TCR beta chains were more clonally expanded and had lower generation probabilities than equally common non-associated chains. Because some donors lacked HLA typing at each locus, the association tests relied only on the typed subset. Broadly in line with IMGT annotations, most TCR beta V segments showed up in productive rearrangements about 87% or about 30% of the time in an earlier analysis of several hundred of the donors. Strong co-occurrence of HLA alleles, especially DR and DQ, made assigning TCR associations to individual alleles difficult. The authors suggested that the approach could potentially be generalized to other disease states and immunological phenotypes. Across donors, most TCR sequences were observed very rarely, whereas some public TCRs were present in many individuals. Some IMGT-functional V segments, including TRBV6-2 and TRBV6-3, could not be told apart with the 87-base-pair reads, so those segments were excluded. Three of the identified cytomegalovirus-associated TCR beta chains were confirmed in vitro to be specific for cytomegalovirus antigens. In this cohort, only TCR beta chains were sequenced, and detectable features were limited by the absence of alpha or paired-chain data. In a later analysis, several top co-occurrence clusters were reported to appear linked to parvovirus B19, influenza, CMV and Epstein-Barr virus. Cytomegalovirus status was reported to be diagnosed by the classifier with high specificity and sensitivity in both the original and validation cohorts. A later analysis associated 15,000 to 20,000 TCR beta sequences with specific HLA alleles at a false discovery rate of 0.05. Roughly uniform sequencing depth across donors was assumed in presence/absence analyses, although this assumption may not hold. For the cohort, immune exposure information was limited to CMV serostatus. A later analysis found that TCR association rates varied across HLA loci, with DRB1 alleles showing the most associated TCRs and HLA-C alleles the fewest. A further reported finding was that TCR beta sequences accurately predicted the HLA-A and HLA-B alleles for most subjects in the first cohort. According to a later analysis, most CMV-associated TCR beta chains appeared to be HLA-restricted, and the HLA associations seemed to be driven largely by CMV exposure. Linkage disequilibrium might explain the correlated functional status among segregating V segments, but an unknown experimental factor could not be excluded. According to a later genetic analysis, donors in an Asian-associated ancestry cluster had fewer N-insertions in productive TCRs than the approximately 690-donor mean. V-gene and J-gene trimming of TCR beta chains was associated with a missense DCLRE1C variant in a later genetic analysis, and the association was replicated in an independent cohort. The study listed 164 TCR beta chains as associated with cytomegalovirus. Because counts were too low, more than 15 rarely observed V segments, including chromosome 9 orphons, were excluded from the earlier analysis of 587 of the donors.

The library came from the immunoSEQ multiplex PCR assay. For the multiplex PCR, a mixture combining 60 forward primers for TCR Vbeta segments and 13 reverse primers for TCR Jbeta segments was used. The CDR3 region of rearranged TCR beta genes was amplified from genomic DNA with a multiplex PCR assay. The amplified TCR beta libraries were sequenced on the Illumina HiSeq System as 87-base-pair reads. Turning to the authors' computational methods: In a later analysis, 70 million to 95 million unique TCR beta chains were counted across the 500 to 850 repertoires, and around 10 million of these chains were shared by at least two donors. To remove PCR and sequencing errors, raw reads were error-corrected and collapsed into unique sequences using a nearest-neighbor algorithm that merged closely related sequences. V, D and J gene segments were assigned by aligning CDR3 sequences to IMGT reference sequences. For a sequence to be retained, at least a six-nucleotide match to both a V gene segment and a J gene segment was required. Rearrangements were called productive when the CDR3 lacked stop codons and stayed in frame with V and J; all others were non-productive. Following IMGT convention, CDR3 was defined as the stretch from the second conserved V-encoded cysteine to the conserved J-encoded phenylalanine. The earlier analysis of 587 of the donors excluded sequences that lacked an unambiguous match to a single V gene segment. In an earlier analysis of 587 of the donors, V segments were called functional above 56.7% productive rearrangements and were called segregating when the between-donor standard deviation exceeded 5%. A statistical classification framework was built to diagnose cytomegalovirus status from the catalog of TCR beta chain sequences. V and J gene assignment, in a later analysis, came from comparing TCR nucleotide sequences with IMGT/GENE-DB human TR gene sequences. The TCRdist pipeline was used in a later analysis to assign CDR3 sequences and most-parsimonious VDJ recombination scenarios. In a later analysis, each TCR beta chain was defined by its CDR3 amino acid sequence together with its V-gene family, and reads lacking a unique V-gene family were excluded. As a way to deal with suspected cross-contamination and a sequencing artifact, a later analysis dropped nearly 600 nucleotide sequences that were highly shared and had low generation probability. A later analysis calculated a clonal expansion index for each public chain from normalized within-repertoire ranks of inferred template counts. A later analysis computed generation probabilities with a VDJ recombination model fitted to out-of-frame rearrangements, and checked the results against IGoR. In a later analysis, TCR-TCR, TCR-HLA and TCR-CMV co-occurrence was scored with hypergeometric tests, and a repertoire-size bias correction was applied to TCR pairs. A later analysis estimated false discovery rates by permuting HLA or CMV assignments 20 times. A later analysis grouped co-occurring TCRs with DBSCAN, adding TCRdist sequence similarity when clustering within HLA-allele-positive subsets. For co-occurrence clustering, repertoires with fewer than 30,000 or more than 120,000 public chains were excluded, along with roughly 5 repertoires with anomalous nucleotide sharing. What TCRdb holds here is the immuneACCESS table cut down to in-frame rearrangements. Part of the clones is not present; checked against another copy, under half of the missing clones reflect an unresolved V gene, and the others are unexplained. V, J and clone size are those of that table, while D and trimming were read from the DNA. This sample holds more than 95,000 clones; around 10% were observed only once. The top ten clonotypes cover about 3% of the sample.

This sequence was found in a man aged 25 to 40 in good health and CMV-seronegative. The V and J genes are TRBV5-5 and TRBJ2-7; TRBD1 agrees with 12 junctional bases. The sequenced sample consisted of PBMCs. The DNA is TGTGCCAGCAGCTTGGGGGGACAGGGGGCTTACGAGCAGTACTTC. This gives the protein CASSLGGQGAYEQYF.